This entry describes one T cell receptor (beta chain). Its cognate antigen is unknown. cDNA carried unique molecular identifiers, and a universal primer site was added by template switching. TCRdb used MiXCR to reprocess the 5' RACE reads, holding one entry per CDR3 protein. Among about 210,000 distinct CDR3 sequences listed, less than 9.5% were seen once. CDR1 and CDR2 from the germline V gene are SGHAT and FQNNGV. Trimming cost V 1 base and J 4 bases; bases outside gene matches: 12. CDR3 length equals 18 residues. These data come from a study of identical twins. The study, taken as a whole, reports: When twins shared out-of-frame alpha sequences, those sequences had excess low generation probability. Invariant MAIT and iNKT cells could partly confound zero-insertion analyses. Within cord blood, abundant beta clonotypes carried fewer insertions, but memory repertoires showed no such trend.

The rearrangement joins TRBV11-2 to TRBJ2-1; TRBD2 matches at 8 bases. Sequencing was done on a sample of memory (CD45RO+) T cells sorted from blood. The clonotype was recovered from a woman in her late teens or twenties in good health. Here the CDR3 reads CASSLVYGSGDFYNEQFF. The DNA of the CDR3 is TGTGCCAGCAGCTTAGTGTATGGTAGCGGGGACTTTTACAATGAGCAGTTCTTC.